These 3 T cell receptor beta chains were all obtained from the same sample, sequenced in a study of beta chain features in type 1 diabetes. Every bit of the isolated RNA underwent reverse transcription, so sequencing read expressed TCRB transcripts. Method: immunoSEQ multiplex PCR; TCRdb's copy keeps in-frame clones and lacks some. The sample records approximately 170,000 clones, approximately 8% being singletons. Their antigen targets remain unknown. Study outcomes and limitations: Type 1 diabetes patients had TCRB CDR3s that were shorter (moderately but significantly so) in all four CD4+ subsets.

The sequenced material came from central memory CD4+ T cells from blood. The receptors come from a woman aged 40 to 50 with type 1 diabetes.

There are a few counts of this clone. The J gene is TRBJ2-5, the V gene TRBV10-3, with D perhaps matching TRBD2 (6 bases). Trimming took off 11 bases at V and 5 bases at J, with 18 bases between the two ends. The CDR3 has 13 residues. CDR1 and CDR2 from the germline V gene are ENHRY and SYGVKD. CDR3 region: CAASAGSGETQYF. CDR3 coding DNA: TGTGCCGCTTCGGCGGGATCAGGGGAGACCCAGTACTTC.

The J gene is TRBJ2-3, the V gene TRBV5-1; D is possibly TRBD2 (5 bases). CDR1 and CDR2 from the germline V gene are SGHRS and YFSETQ. The CDR3 runs 15 residues. The V gene lost 4 bases and the J gene lost 0 bases, with 12 bases spanning the gap. The CDR3 protein is CASSPGGISTDTQYF. The CDR3 DNA is TGCGCCAGCAGCCCCGGAGGAATCAGCACAGATACGCAGTATTTT. Full variable domain (missing parts from reference TRBV5-1 and TRBJ2-3): KAGVTQTPRYLIKTRGQQVTLSCSPISGHRSVSWYQQTPGQGLQFLFEYFSETQRNKGNFPGRFSGRQFSNSRSEMNVSTLELGDSALYLCASSPGGISTDTQYFGPGTRLTVL.

The chain couples TRBV2 to TRBJ1-1, with D tentatively TRBD1 (5 bases). The V end was cut by 4 bases, the J end by 1 base, with 13 bases between. The CDR3 contains 15 residues. CDR1 and CDR2 from the germline V gene are SNHLY and FYNNEI. Here the CDR3 reads CASSAPGGQNTEAFF. The CDR3 DNA is TGTGCCAGCAGTGCCCCGGGCGGACAGAACACTGAAGCTTTCTTT.